The clone carrying this T cell receptor beta chain is medium-sized by share. What it recognizes is unknown. This sample stems from a study of tumor and adjacent non-tumor tissue in lung cancer. The wider study: Each sample yielded 3.5 million to 5 million productive TCRbeta reads on average. Study outcomes and limitations: In normal lung, the top 100 clones were significantly more dominant than in tumor. Significantly higher TCR diversity was found in tumor than normal lung.

Deletions cut 4 bases from V and 1 base from J, with 17 bases between. This CDR3 has 16 amino acids. In germline, CDR1 is MNHEY, CDR2 SVGAGI. TCRbeta libraries were built with three rounds of nested PCR, modified from ARM-PCR. Using its own MiXCR run on the multiplex PCR reads, TCRdb lists one record per CDR3 protein. The sample contains some 73,000 distinct CDR3 sequences, approximately 80% of which appear only once. This sample's RNA came from whole unsorted tissue. More than 3 cm separated this lung sample from the edge of the tumor. This chain joins TRBV6-5 and TRBJ2-7, with D unclear. The sequencing input was distant non-tumor lung tissue. This clonotype was sampled from a man aged 60-69 years with non-small cell lung cancer. CDR3 sequence (DNA): TGTGCCAGCAGTTTGAATCCCTTCGGCTCATCCTACGAGCAGTACTTC. Protein product: CASSLNPFGSSYEQYF.